The 8 T cell receptor beta chains presented below share a single source sample, sequenced in a study of OX40 agonist ivuxolimab in advanced cancers. Sequencing was performed with immunoSEQ multiplex PCR; in TCRdb, only in-frame clones are kept and a portion is missing. The sample lists about 62,000 clones; 80% to 95% were seen once. Source: CD4+ or CD8+ T cells sorted from blood, taken in a trial of the OX40 agonist ivuxolimab. These receptors all stem from an adult with an advanced solid tumor such as melanoma, head and neck, liver or kidney cancer.

This chain uses TRBV5-6 with TRBJ2-7; 8 bases align to TRBD1. This CDR3 has 14 amino acids. Germline CDR1 is SGHDT and CDR2 is YYEEEE. Losses at the gene ends were 4 bases for V and 5 bases for J; bases not matched to a gene: 8. The chain's CDR3 is CASSDTGGKDEQYF. Here the CDR3 DNA reads TGTGCCAGCAGCGATACAGGGGGAAAAGACGAGCAGTACTTC.

This chain joins TRBV7-9 and TRBJ2-1; D unresolved. The CDR3 is 13 amino acids. Trimming stripped 3 bases from V and 8 bases from J, with 11 bases between. Germline values: CDR1 SEHNR, CDR2 FQNEAQ (reference sequence). CDR3 amino acids: CASSLSFRDEQFF. The CDR3 bases are TGTGCCAGCAGCTTGAGCTTCCGGGATGAGCAGTTCTTC.

The J gene is TRBJ2-7, the V gene TRBV6-6; the D is unclear. Trimming left V 6 bases short and J 4 bases short, with 16 bases between. The germline V gene encodes CDR1 MNHNY and CDR2 SVGAGI (reference sequence). The CDR3 runs to 14 residues. The CDR3 protein is CASSPWGSRYEQYF. The CDR3 DNA reads as TGTGCCAGCAGCCCTTGGGGAAGCCGGTACGAGCAGTACTTC.

By share, this clone counts as medium-sized (0.01 to 0.1%). The chain recombines TRBV11-2 with TRBJ2-1; 9 bases are a match to TRBD1. The J segment lost 6 bases and the V segment lost 1 base, leaving 4 bases of the junction unmatched. This CDR3 has 15 residues. The germline gives CDR1 SGHAT, CDR2 FQNNGV. The CDR3 here is CASSLGTGDVNEQFF. DNA for the CDR3: TGTGCCAGCAGCTTAGGGACAGGGGATGTCAATGAGCAGTTCTTC.

V gene TRBV7-9 combines with J gene TRBJ1-1; no clear D. V dropped 1 base and J dropped 3 bases, with 9 bases sitting between them. The germline V gene encodes CDR1 SEHNR and CDR2 FQNEAQ (reference sequence). The CDR3 length is 14 residues. The chain's CDR3 is CASSLGGPHTEAFF. CDR3 sequence (DNA): TGTGCCAGCAGCTTAGGGGGTCCTCACACTGAAGCTTTCTTT.

J is TRBJ2-7 and V is TRBV29-1; TRBD2 aligns across 11 bases. CDR1 SQVTM and CDR2 ANQGSEA come from the germline V gene. The ends lost 8 bases at V and 4 bases at J; junction bases unmatched: 7. This CDR3 comprises 13 residues. In DNA, the CDR3 is TGCAGCTTTAGGACTAGCGGGTCTTACGAGCAGTACTTC. Translating gives CSFRTSGSYEQYF.

The rearrangement uses TRBV19 and TRBJ2-5, with TRBD2 identical over 7 bases. V lost 1 base, J lost 1 base, and 3 bases stayed unmatched. This CDR3 is built from 15 residues. The germline gives CDR1 LNHDA, CDR2 SQIVND (reference sequence). CDR3 DNA: TGTGCCAGTAGTATAGTGGGGGGGGGCCAAGAGACCCAGTACTTC. Its protein is CASSIVGGGQETQYF.

This clone has just a few counts. The J gene is TRBJ2-1, the V gene TRBV27, with 9 bases aligning to TRBD2. Germline assignment: CDR1 MNHEY and CDR2 SMNVEV (reference sequence). The CDR3 has 16 residues. Unmatched junction bases numbered 7, after V lost 5 bases and J lost 2 bases. The CDR3 DNA is TGTGCCAGCAGTCATGGGACTAGCTTCCCCTACAATGAGCAGTTCTTC. Translated, it gives CASSHGTSFPYNEQFF.